The 19 T cell receptor beta chains listed next were all sequenced from one sample in a study of beta chain features in type 1 diabetes. Findings of the study overall: A moderate, significant TCRB CDR3 shortening appeared in type 1 diabetes across four CD4+ subsets.

All of the isolated RNA was reverse transcribed, so expressed TCRB transcripts were sequenced. Sequenced by immunoSEQ multiplex PCR; TCRdb stores in-frame clones only, minus some. The data show fewer than 400,000 clones, with about a tenth seen just once and about 1% held by the top ten. Antigens of these TCRs are unknown. The sequencing sample was made of central memory CD4+ T cells from blood. These receptors all come from a man younger than 45 with type 1 diabetes.

The table lists this clone with a few counts. The chain couples TRBV7-9 to TRBJ2-1; the match to TRBD2 covers 12 bases. In germline, CDR1 is SEHNR, CDR2 FQNEAQ (reference sequence). After removal of 3 bases from V and 4 bases from J, the junction contained 4 bases not matched to a gene. The CDR3 covers 16 residues. CDR3 coding DNA: TGTGCCAGCAGCTTCCGACTAGCGGGGGTATACAATGAGCAGTTCTTC. Its translation: CASSFRLAGVYNEQFF.

The chain employs TRBV29-1 and TRBJ1-1; D ambiguous. V dropped 5 bases and J dropped 4 bases, with 17 bases sitting between them. There are 14 residues in the CDR3. Germline assignment: CDR1 SQVTM and CDR2 ANQGSEA. The CDR3 region has the DNA TGCAGCGTTTCCCCGGGCACATGGGGCACTGAAGCTTTCTTT. Amino acids: CSVSPGTWGTEAFF.

The chain carries TRBV29-1 and TRBJ2-1; 8 positions agree with TRBD2. Germline values: CDR1 SQVTM, CDR2 ANQGSEA. Trimming took 5 bases from V and 10 from J; bases not matched to a gene: 10. This CDR3 has 13 residues. The CDR3 sequence: CSVRTSRAGEQFF. Written as DNA, the CDR3 is TGCAGCGTTCGGACTAGCAGGGCTGGGGAGCAGTTCTTC.

The sample holds a few counts of this clone. V and J are TRBV19 and TRBJ1-4; the match to TRBD1 covers 7 bases. CDR1 LNHDA and CDR2 SQIVND come from the germline V gene (reference sequence). Trimming at V came to 3 bases and at J to 7 bases, leaving 5 bases not matched to a gene. This CDR3 is 14 amino acids long. For the CDR3, the DNA is TGTGCCAGTAGTATGTCTGCAGGGGGTGAAAAACTGTTTTTT. Translated: CASSMSAGGEKLFF.

This rearrangement joins TRBV14 to TRBJ2-3, with D tentatively TRBD2 (6 bases). V was pared by 4 bases and J by 2 bases, with 10 bases between. Germline CDR1 and CDR2: SGHDN and FVKESK. CDR3 length: 14 amino acids. CDR3 loop: CASSPGTFTDTQYF. In DNA form, the CDR3 reads TGTGCCAGCAGCCCCGGGACTTTCACAGATACGCAGTATTTT.

In its sample, this clone was seen many times. The chain carries TRBV19 and TRBJ2-7, with a weak D call TRBD1 (6 bases). The CDR3 runs 14 residues. V lost 4 bases and J 0 bases, leaving 10 bases between the germline ends. CDR1 LNHDA and CDR2 SQIVND come from the germline V gene (reference sequence). The CDR3 nucleotides read TGTGCCAGTAGTACCCCGGGACACTCCTACGAGCAGTACTTC. Translating gives CASSTPGHSYEQYF.

This clone was seen a few times. The chain joins TRBV27 to TRBJ2-7; the match to TRBD2 covers 7 bases. CDR1 and CDR2 from the germline V gene are MNHEY and SMNVEV (reference sequence). V shed 8 bases and J 4 bases; nucleotides not matched to a gene: 8. This CDR3 has 13 residues. CDR3 sequence (DNA): TGTGCCAGCCCCCCGGGGGGTGCTTACGAGCAGTACTTC. Translating gives CASPPGGAYEQYF.

There are a few counts of this clone. This chain links TRBV21-1 with TRBJ2-7; the table's D gene call, TRBD1, was not cross checked with the DNA. TRBV21-1 is tagged as a pseudogene. The CDR3 length is 17 residues. DNA of the CDR3: TGTGCCAGCAGCGCTGCCCAGGTAGGGGTGGCCCCTAATGAGCAGTACTTC. Translation: CASSAAQVGVAPNEQYF.

This clone was counted at least ten times. The rearrangement links TRBV7-9 to TRBJ2-5; 9 bases are shared with TRBD1. With V trimmed by 6 bases and J by 3 bases, 14 bases remained unmatched. Germline V lookup: CDR1 SEHNR, CDR2 FQNEAQ (reference sequence). This CDR3 is built from 17 residues. The CDR3 spells CASSLPEPGQGKETQYF. The CDR3 bases are TGTGCCAGCAGTCTTCCTGAGCCGGGACAGGGTAAAGAGACCCAGTACTTC.

This clone was picked up a small number of times. V gene TRBV9 combines with J gene TRBJ2-3; D might be TRBD1 or TRBD2, each matching 5 bases. The ends were cut back, 4 bases at V and 4 bases at J, with 22 bases in the middle. The CDR3 covers 17 residues. CDR1 and CDR2 from the germline V gene are SGDLS and YYNGEE. As DNA, the CDR3 is TGTGCCAGCAGCCGTCAGGCGGGTTTTATGGGGGCAGATACGCAGTATTTT. It translates to CASSRQAGFMGADTQYF.

The chain employs TRBV9 and TRBJ1-4; D not resolved. V was clipped by 3 bases and J by 4 bases, with 10 bases between them. This CDR3 has 14 residues. Looked up from germline, CDR1 is SGDLS and CDR2 is YYNGEE. As DNA, the CDR3 is TGTGCCAGCAGCGCCACGATCGGTAATGAAAAACTGTTTTTT. Amino acid sequence: CASSATIGNEKLFF.

There are a few counts of this clone. The gene calls are TRBV7-2 and TRBJ1-5, with 7 bases fitting TRBD1. Trimming cost V 2 bases and J 4 bases; bases outside gene matches: 8. This CDR3 has 16 amino acids. Germline CDR1 SGHTA, CDR2 FQGNSA. The CDR3 DNA reads as TGTGCCAGCAGCTTAAACGGTAACAGGGGAAATCAGCCCCAGCATTTT. Encoded protein: CASSLNGNRGNQPQHF.

This clone was observed a handful of times. The chain combines TRBV7-2 with TRBJ1-6; D gene ambiguous. The CDR3 extends over 16 amino acids. V dropped 5 bases and J dropped 0 bases, with 11 bases sitting between them. Germline V CDR1 and CDR2: SGHTA, FQGNSA. The CDR3 nucleotides are TGTGCCAGCAGCCCTAGAGCAGCCTCCTATAATTCACCCCTCCACTTT. This gives the protein CASSPRAASYNSPLHF.

This clone was detected a few times. The chain carries TRBV7-9 and TRBJ1-2; the D gene is possibly TRBD1 (5 bases). Trimming removed 5 bases at V and 6 bases at J, with 13 bases between. Germline V gene data show CDR1 as SEHNR and CDR2 as FQNEAQ (reference sequence). CDR3 size: 13 residues. The DNA of the CDR3 is TGTGCCAGCAGCGCAGGGAATTGGAATGGCTACACCTTC. It encodes CASSAGNWNGYTF.

V is TRBV6-6 and J is TRBJ2-5; 10 nucleotides match TRBD1. The junction had 3 bases not matched to a gene; V was cut back by 5 bases and J by 3 bases. Germline CDR1 and CDR2: MNHNY and SVGAGI (reference sequence). This CDR3 comprises 14 residues. CDR3 sequence: CASSHGTGEETQYF. The DNA for the CDR3 is TGTGCCAGCAGTCACGGGACAGGGGAAGAGACCCAGTACTTC.

This clone was detected a few times. This rearrangement joins TRBV7-9 to TRBJ2-4; D gene unclear. V lost 2 bases and J 8 bases, leaving 7 bases between the germline ends. Germline CDR1 reads SEHNR; CDR2 reads FQNEAQ (reference sequence). This CDR3 region has 12 residues. The CDR3 DNA sequence: TGTGCCAGCAGCTTAAACCAGGACATTCAGTACTTC. As protein: CASSLNQDIQYF.

The V gene is TRBV29-1, the J gene TRBJ1-1; TRBD1 is a possible D gene (6 bases). V lost 7 bases and J lost 1, with 13 bases in between. The germline CDR1 and CDR2 sequences are SQVTM and ANQGSEA. CDR3 length: 13 residues. CDR3 protein: CSARQDENTEAFF. The CDR3 DNA reads as TGCAGCGCGCGACAGGACGAGAACACTGAAGCTTTCTTT.

The V gene is TRBV7-9, the J gene TRBJ1-2, with no clear D. Trimming took off 5 bases at V and 4 bases at J, with 8 bases between the two ends. The CDR3 is 12 residues long. The germline gives CDR1 SEHNR, CDR2 FQNEAQ (reference sequence). The CDR3 DNA is TGTGCCAGCAGCCTCGGGATCTATGGCTACACCTTC. It encodes CASSLGIYGYTF. The entire variable domain, with the rest obtained from reference TRBV7-9 and TRBJ1-2, is as follows: DTGVSQNPRHKITKRGQNVTFRCDPISEHNRLYWYRQTLGQGPEFLTYFQNEAQLEKSRLLSDRFSAERPKGSFSTLEIQRTEQGDSAMYLCASSLGIYGYTFGSGTRLTVV.

This sequence joins TRBV7-2 and TRBJ2-5, with 7 bases fitting TRBD1. The germline V gene encodes CDR1 SGHTA and CDR2 FQGNSA. The CDR3 contains 14 residues. The V segment lost 4 bases and the J segment 5 bases; nucleotides outside the gene matches: 7. CDR3 nucleotide sequence: TGTGCCAGCAGCTGGAGAGGGGGCTCGGAGACCCAGTACTTC. Its translation: CASSWRGGSETQYF.